The 10 T cell receptor beta chains below were found in one sample sequenced in a study of beta chain features in type 1 diabetes. Antigens for these TCRs are unknown. Every isolated RNA sample was fully reverse transcribed, so sequencing captured expressed TCRB transcripts. Measured with immunoSEQ multiplex PCR; TCRdb has only the in-frame clones, and not every one. The sample has about 650,000 clones, 12% seen once; the top ten hold around 0.12%. Study-wide points: Across all four CD4+ subsets, people with type 1 diabetes showed modestly shorter TCRB CDR3s.

Sequences were obtained from naive CD4+ T cells from blood. These receptors were obtained from a man aged 25 to 45 with type 1 diabetes.

This clone was seen a few times. This sequence joins TRBV30 and TRBJ1-2; no definite D call. Trimming took 3 bases from V and 7 from J, leaving 18 bases between them. Per the germline V gene, CDR1 is GTSNPN and CDR2 is SVGIG (reference sequence). The CDR3 loop spans 14 amino acids. The CDR3 DNA is TGTGCCTGGAGCCCAATCCCTGAACAAGTTGGCTACACCTTC. Protein: CAWSPIPEQVGYTF. The full variable domain, in which reference TRBV30 and TRBJ1-2 provide the parts outside the CDR3, is SQTIHQWPATLVQPVGSPLSLECTVEGTSNPNLYWYRQAAGRGLQLLFYSVGIGQISSEVPQNLSASRPQDRQFILSSKKLLLSDSGFYLCAWSPIPEQVGYTFGSGTRLTVV.

This clone has only a few counts. The chain combines TRBV2 with TRBJ2-2; the match to TRBD1 covers 7 bases. This CDR3 region has 16 residues. Germline trimming cut 4 bases from V and 4 bases from J; bases unmatched to any gene: 9. Germline lookup yields CDR1 SNHLY and CDR2 FYNNEI. The CDR3 DNA reads as TGTGCCAGCAGTGTCATGACAGGGCGAGTCACCGGGGAGCTGTTTTTT. Encoded protein: CASSVMTGRVTGELFF.

This clone has just a few counts. This chain links TRBV18 with TRBJ2-1, with unresolved D. Germline lookup yields CDR1 KGHSH and CDR2 LQKENI. Between the trimmed V and J ends, which lost 3 bases and 5 bases, there was a span of 14 bases. CDR3 length: 15 residues. The CDR3 here is CASSPLLDSNNEQFF. In DNA, the CDR3 is TGTGCCAGCTCACCCCTATTAGACTCGAACAATGAGCAGTTCTTC. Using reference TRBV18 and TRBJ2-1 for the parts outside the CDR3, the full variable domain is NAGVMQNPRHLVRRRGQEARLRCSPMKGHSHVYWYRQLPEEGLKFMVYLQKENIIDESGMPKERFSAEFPKEGPSILRIQQVVRGDSAAYFCASSPLLDSNNEQFFGPGTRLTVL.

This clone turned up a few times. The chain combines TRBV7-9 with TRBJ1-1; D gene unclear. There are 15 residues in the CDR3. Germline-derived CDR1 and CDR2 are SEHNR and FQNEAQ (reference sequence). Trimming removed 1 base from V and 0 bases from J, with 9 bases in between. The CDR3 protein is CASSLDERLNTEAFF. In DNA form, the CDR3 reads TGTGCCAGCAGCTTAGATGAAAGGCTGAACACTGAAGCTTTCTTT.

The chain has TRBV10-3 and TRBJ2-7; tentative D call: TRBD1 (6 bases). Trimming cost V 2 bases and J 7 bases, with 15 bases left between them. The CDR3 length is 14 residues. Germline lookup yields CDR1 ENHRY and CDR2 SYGVKD. The CDR3 sequence is CAISERDTQREQYF. The CDR3 DNA sequence: TGTGCCATCAGTGAGCGGGACACGCAGAGGGAGCAGTACTTC.

In this sample, this clone turned up a few times. This sample includes further DNA sequences coding for the same CDR3. The rearrangement links TRBV4-3 to TRBJ2-1; either TRBD1 or TRBD2 may fit D (6 bases each). The germline V and J ends were trimmed by 1 base and 1 base, with 11 bases remaining between them. The germline V gene encodes CDR1 LGHNA and CDR2 YSLEER. This CDR3 is 16 amino acids long. The CDR3 sequence: CASSQVGGASYNEQFF. The CDR3 nucleotides read TGCGCCAGCAGCCAAGTGGGGGGCGCATCCTACAATGAGCAGTTCTTC.

This chain uses TRBV29-1 with TRBJ1-1; 8 bases line up with TRBD1. The CDR3 is 14 residues long. Trimming removed 7 bases from V and 4 bases from J; junction bases left unmatched: 11. CDR1 is SQVTM, CDR2 ANQGSEA, per germline. CDR3 sequence reads: CSAQGAQVRTEAFF. The CDR3, as DNA: TGCAGCGCGCAGGGGGCGCAGGTCCGCACTGAAGCTTTCTTT.

The V gene is TRBV29-1, the J gene TRBJ1-2; a weak D match, TRBD1 (5 bases). Germline values: CDR1 SQVTM, CDR2 ANQGSEA. Trimming removed 1 base from V and 7 bases from J, with 13 bases in between. This CDR3 has 13 amino acids. In DNA, the CDR3 is TGCAGCGTTGAAGCTGGGATGGACATTGGCTACACCTTC. Translated: CSVEAGMDIGYTF. Full variable domain (outside the CDR3, taken from reference TRBV29-1 and TRBJ1-2): SAVISQKPSRDICQRGTSLTIQCQVDSQVTMMFWYRQQPGQSLTLIATANQGSEATYESGFVIDKFPISRPNLTFSTLTVSNMSPEDSSIYLCSVEAGMDIGYTFGSGTRLTVV.

This chain connects TRBV5-1 to TRBJ2-7; 9 bases align to TRBD2. The V gene's germline CDR1 is SGHRS and CDR2 YFSETQ. With V trimmed by 2 bases and J by 4 bases, 7 bases remained unmatched. CDR3 length equals 15 residues. Written as DNA, the CDR3 is TGCGCCAGCAGCTTTAGCGGGAGCGACCTTTACGAGCAGTACTTC. It codes for CASSFSGSDLYEQYF.

The gene calls are TRBV21-1 and TRBJ2-1. TRBV21-1 is deemed a pseudogene. The CDR3 has 15 amino acids. CDR3 protein: CASTPGPWPYNEQFF. DNA of the CDR3: TGTGCCAGCACCCCGGGACCTTGGCCCTACAATGAGCAGTTCTTC.